This T cell receptor beta chain came from a study of cytomegalovirus exposure and HLA in healthy donors (dated by TCRdb to the late 2010s). Context from the whole study: An earlier analysis of approximately 640 of the donors reported 250 to 350 Gb of sequence data and more than 90 million unique TCR beta sequences from roughly 180 million T cells. About 320 gigabases of sequencing data and approximately 85 million unique TCR sequences were included in an early release covering 550 to 800 HLA-typed donors. Of the roughly 400 genotyped donors, roughly 76% were placed in the genetic ancestry cluster associated with self-reported Caucasian donors. The study was designed to test whether signatures of past pathogen exposure could be identified by cataloging public T cell receptors. The T cell repertoires of several hundred subjects were profiled by immunosequencing and related to cytomegalovirus serostatus. A separate validation cohort of 90 to 150 different subjects was used in addition to the 666-subject first cohort. The study combined high-throughput TCR immunosequencing, statistical association of individual TCRs with disease status, and machine learning to predict cytomegalovirus infection status. A later analysis re-examined previously published TCR beta repertoires from hundreds of donors and added high-resolution HLA genotyping to investigate patterns of TCR occurrence. The later analysis used no new phenotypic data to find candidate immune exposures, relying instead on TCR beta sequences and their occurrence across donors. To decide whether each TCR beta V gene segment behaved as functional or pseudogenic, an earlier analysis of several hundred of the donors relied on high-throughput TCR beta sequencing. Donor age, sex, ethnicity and CMV serostatus were compiled alongside the repertoire data. Genome-wide SNP genotypes for about three fifths of the 666 donors were used in a later genetic analysis, which treated that subset as a discovery cohort. Every repertoire in the discovery cohort had been generated on one and the same sequencing platform. HLA typing included class I and class II loci at four-digit resolution. Typing coverage differed by locus: A, B, C, DRB1 and DQB1 were typed in roughly 620-630 donors, DQA1 in about 510, DPA1 in 600 to 610, and DPB1 in 450 to 480. About five DR-DQ haplotypes were handled as single units for association and clustering because linkage in the cohort was strong. Across 300 to 400 genotyped donors of the cohort, an average of roughly 250,000 unique TCR beta nucleotide sequences per donor were sequenced, and approximately 17% of those sequences were non-productive. Beyond this particular receptor, the publication reports: Because the 87-base-pair reads could not distinguish some IMGT-functional V segments, including TRBV6-2 and TRBV6-3, those segments were excluded. The study gave a list of more than 150 TCR beta chains associated with cytomegalovirus. Because some donors lacked HLA typing at each locus, the association tests relied only on the typed subset. It was suggested by the authors that the approach could potentially be generalized to other disease states and immunological phenotypes. For the cohort, immune exposure information was limited to CMV serostatus. A later analysis found that HLA-associated TCR beta chains were more clonally expanded and had lower generation probabilities than equally common non-associated chains. In a later analysis, most CMV-associated TCR beta chains were found to appear HLA-restricted, with HLA associations seemingly driven largely by CMV exposure. According to a later genetic analysis, donors in an Asian-associated ancestry cluster had fewer N-insertions in productive TCRs than the approximately 630-donor mean. Sequencing depth was assumed to be roughly uniform across donors in the presence/absence analyses, though that assumption may not hold. In a later genetic analysis, a missense DCLRE1C variant was associated with V-gene and J-gene trimming of TCR beta chains, and the association was replicated in an independent cohort. According to a later analysis, TCR association rates differed among HLA loci, with DRB1 alleles showing the most associated TCRs and HLA-C alleles showing the fewest. In a later analysis, around 15,000 TCR beta sequences were associated with specific HLA alleles at a false discovery rate of 0.05. The earlier analysis of 450 to 700 of the donors excluded seventeen rarely observed V segments, including chromosome 9 orphons, because counts were too low. A further reported finding was that TCR beta sequences accurately predicted the HLA-A and HLA-B alleles for most subjects in the first cohort. Broadly in line with IMGT annotations, most TCR beta V segments showed up in productive rearrangements about 87% or about 30% of the time in an earlier analysis of 587 of the donors. Correlated functional status among segregating V segments might be attributable to linkage disequilibrium, but an unknown experimental factor could not be ruled out. A later analysis reported that several top co-occurrence clusters appeared linked to parvovirus B19, influenza, CMV and Epstein-Barr virus. When HLA alleles, especially DR and DQ, strongly co-occurred, TCR associations were difficult to assign to individual alleles. The sequencing pipeline was judged likely to have produced a cluster of highly shared sequence variants as a technical artifact. Cytomegalovirus status was reported to be diagnosed by the classifier with high specificity and sensitivity in both the original and validation cohorts. In vitro tests confirmed that three of the cytomegalovirus-associated TCR beta chains recognize cytomegalovirus antigens. This cohort had only TCR beta chains sequenced, and the lack of alpha or paired-chain data limited which features could be detected. Most TCR sequences were seen in very few donors, while some public TCRs were found in many individuals.

The CDR3 holds 13 amino acids from the cysteine to the phenylalanine. Only the CDR3 region is kept as DNA, spanning 39 bases read in frame from base 1. CDR1 and CDR2 were assigned from the germline V gene as SGDLS and YYNGEE. Points on this clone: There is no known antigen for this receptor. Sequence at one end of the junction differs from germline and may be a read error. At the DNA level, this CDR3 is encoded by other sequences in the same sample as well.

Library creation used the immunoSEQ multiplex PCR assay. A mixture of 60 forward primers for TCR Vbeta segments and 13 reverse primers for TCR Jbeta segments was used in the multiplex PCR. A multiplex PCR assay on genomic DNA amplified the CDR3 region of rearranged TCR beta genes. Amplified TCR beta libraries were sequenced as 87-base-pair reads on the Illumina HiSeq System. The authors' analysis ran thus. A later analysis counted about 82 million unique TCR beta chains across the 650 to 700 repertoires, and 9.5 million to 11 million of these chains were shared by at least two donors. To remove PCR and sequencing errors, raw reads were error-corrected and collapsed into unique sequences using a nearest-neighbor algorithm that merged closely related sequences. To assign V, D and J gene segments, CDR3 sequences were aligned to IMGT reference sequences. For a sequence to be retained, a match of at least six nucleotides to both a V gene segment and a J gene segment was required. Rearrangements were called productive when the CDR3 lacked stop codons and stayed in frame with V and J; all others were non-productive. CDR3 was defined according to IMGT convention as the region running from the second conserved V-encoded cysteine to the conserved J-encoded phenylalanine. In an earlier analysis of more than 550 of the donors, sequences lacking an unambiguous match to a single V gene segment were excluded. In an earlier analysis of approximately 610 of the donors, V segments were called functional above 56.7% productive rearrangements and were called segregating when the between-donor standard deviation exceeded 5%. A statistical classification framework was built for diagnosing cytomegalovirus status from the catalog of TCR beta chain sequences. A later analysis assigned V and J genes by comparing TCR nucleotide sequences with IMGT/GENE-DB human TR gene sequences. In a later analysis, CDR3 sequences and most-parsimonious VDJ recombination scenarios were assigned using the TCRdist pipeline. A later analysis defined each TCR beta chain by its CDR3 amino acid sequence plus V-gene family, and excluded reads lacking a unique V-gene family. A later analysis removed 592 highly shared, low-generation-probability nucleotide sequences to deal with suspected cross-contamination and a sequencing artifact. In a later analysis, a clonal expansion index for each public chain was calculated from normalized within-repertoire ranks of inferred template counts. Generation probabilities in a later analysis came from a VDJ recombination model fitted to out-of-frame rearrangements, and those results were checked against IGoR. Hypergeometric tests were used in a later analysis to score TCR-TCR, TCR-HLA and TCR-CMV co-occurrence, with a repertoire-size bias correction applied to the TCR pairs. False discovery rates were estimated in a later analysis by permuting HLA or CMV assignments 20 times. A later analysis grouped co-occurring TCRs with DBSCAN, adding TCRdist sequence similarity when clustering within HLA-allele-positive subsets. Co-occurrence clustering excluded repertoires with fewer than 30,000 or more than 120,000 public chains, plus five with anomalous nucleotide sharing. Entries here come from immuneACCESS through TCRdb and include only in-frame sequences with V and J called. Some clones fail to appear in such tables; in the studies checked, an unresolved V gene covers under half of the shortfall, and the cause of the remainder is unknown. V, J and clone size reflect that table, while D and trimming were determined from the DNA. The sample records about 54,000 clones, under 90% of which are singletons. In total, the top ten clones hold just over 3% of the sample.

In total, over 600 healthy bone marrow donors made up the cohort. All cohort members were sampled while nominally healthy, although unrecorded immune exposures were likely present. The donor tested CMV seronegative, placing the donor among the 350 to 400 seronegative members of the cohort. Every donor gave a peripheral blood sample, and the peripheral blood mononuclear cells from that sample were used for TCR beta sequencing. Genomic DNA extraction from the blood cell samples was performed with the Qiagen DNeasy Blood Extraction Kit. The TCR sequence derives from a woman in her late teens or twenties in good health and CMV-seronegative. The sequence is built from TRBV9 and TRBJ2-1; the D call is tentative, TRBD1 or TRBD2, as each matches 6 bases. Sequenced: PBMCs. The nucleotides are TGCGCCAGCAGGGGACTGGCAGGCAATGAGCAGTTCTTC. It codes for CASRGLAGNEQFF.